These 2 T cell receptor beta chains were sequenced from one sample in a study of response to subunit inactivated influenza vaccine (dated by TCRdb to the late 2010s). The library was obtained by RT-PCR. The sequencer listed for this sample is Illumina HiSeq 2500. TCRdb reran the public reads through fastp at Q25 and MiXCR, keeping productive beta chains. Each entry merges the rows of one CDR3 protein and shows their most common DNA and genes. For this sample the table gives about 830,000 distinct CDR3 sequences, of which about 18% were detected only once. The ten top clones hold under 13% of the sample. The material was PBMCs from blood, obtained 5 days after vaccination. All receptors derive from a man aged 50 to 59 who received an inactivated influenza vaccine. Donor details come from another sample of the same person, matched by shared clones.

The genes are TRBV4-1 and TRBJ2-1; D call uncertain. V was trimmed by 6 bases and J by 2 bases, leaving 11 bases between them. Germline values: CDR1 MGHRA, CDR2 YSYEKL. The CDR3 has 14 amino acids. The CDR3 coding sequence is TGCGCCAGCAGGAAGACTGAAACCTACAATGAGCAGTTCTTC. Translating gives CASRKTETYNEQFF.

This clonotype was seen only a few times. The chain uses TRBV6-2 or TRBV6-3 and TRBJ2-5; TRBD1 agrees at 7 bases. Trimming cost V 3 bases and J 1 base; bases outside gene matches: 23. The CDR3 runs 21 residues. Germline V gene data show CDR1 as MNHEY and CDR2 as SVGEGT. The CDR3 is CASSYQAFGTATQYLQETQYF. DNA of the CDR3: TGTGCCAGCAGTTATCAGGCATTCGGGACAGCAACACAATACCTCCAAGAGACCCAGTACTTC.